These 23 T cell receptor beta chains were all obtained from the same sample, sequenced in a study of T cells after yellow fever vaccination. One entry per CDR3 protein results from TCRdb running MiXCR on the 5' RACE reads. The sample holds a few hundred thousand distinct CDR3 sequences; more than 3% are singletons and the top ten take 3.2%. Sequencing was performed on CD4+ T cells sorted from PBMCs, taken 10 days after the yellow fever booster vaccination. These receptors were obtained from a man in his late teens or twenties who received the YFV17D yellow fever vaccine.

This clonotype was counted between two and nine times. This chain joins TRBV2 and TRBJ1-5; D gene uncertain. CDR3 length equals 14 residues. The germline V gene encodes CDR1 SNHLY and CDR2 FYNNEI. The ends were cut back, 9 bases at V and 6 bases at J, with 18 bases in the middle. The CDR3, as DNA: TGTGCCAGTTCTGCCCGGGGAGTCATTCAGCCCCAGCATTTT. It specifies CASSARGVIQPQHF.

This clonotype was seen ten or more times. V is TRBV19 and J is TRBJ1-5; D is uncertain. The CDR3 totals 13 residues. Germline CDR1 LNHDA, CDR2 SQIVND (reference sequence). Trimming stripped 6 bases from V and 9 bases from J, with 15 bases between. As DNA, the CDR3 is TGTGCCAGTAGGGACCAAAATAGGTGGCCCCAGCATTTT. It translates to CASRDQNRWPQHF.

This clonotype was recorded many times. The chain recombines TRBV5-6 with TRBJ2-7; maybe TRBD1 (5 bases). From germline, CDR1 is SGHDT and CDR2 YYEEEE. V was shortened by 2 bases and J by 6 bases, with 18 bases between the two germline ends. This CDR3 contains 15 residues. As DNA, the CDR3 is TGTGCCAGCAGCTTTAGGGGATACAATCCCATCGAGCAGTACGTC. Protein: CASSFRGYNPIEQYV.

This clonotype was seen ten or more times. The chain is built from TRBV7-2 and TRBJ2-7; tentative D call: TRBD1 (5 bases). Germline CDR1 SGHTA, CDR2 FQGNSA. The CDR3 has 15 residues. The V gene lost 3 bases and the J gene lost 4 bases, with 16 bases spanning the gap. The CDR3, as DNA: TGTGCCAGCAGCTTTCATTGGCAGGGCCGGTACGAGCAGTACGTC. Its protein is CASSFHWQGRYEQYV.

The chain links TRBV4-1 to TRBJ2-2, with 10 positions matching TRBD1. In germline, CDR1 is MGHRA, CDR2 YSYEKL. This CDR3 has 12 amino acids. The CDR3 loop is CGQGAVNGELFF. CDR3 in DNA: TGCGGACAGGGGGCGGTAAACGGGGAGCTGTTTTTT.

This clonotype was recorded at least ten times. The V call is TRBV20-1, the J call TRBJ1-5; maybe TRBD1 (6 bases). The CDR3 contains 16 residues. V shed 0 bases and J shed 2 bases, with 14 bases lying between them. Germline CDR1 and CDR2: DFQATT and SNEGSKA (reference sequence). The CDR3 loop reads CSARDQGRGGNQPQHF. As DNA, the CDR3 is TGCAGTGCTAGAGATCAAGGCAGGGGCGGCAATCAGCCCCAGCATTTT.

The chain is built from TRBV18 and TRBJ2-7; the D gene is possibly TRBD2 (5 bases). Trimming took 5 bases from V and 6 from J, leaving 17 bases between them. Germline assignment: CDR1 KGHSH and CDR2 LQKENI. The CDR3 is made up of 14 amino acids. The CDR3 region is CASSSGVTAGEQYV. CDR3 nucleotides: TGTGCCAGCTCATCCGGGGTAACCGCGGGCGAGCAGTACGTC.

A few counts support this clonotype. This sequence joins TRBV6-5 and TRBJ1-2; D is uncertain. The germline gives CDR1 MNHEY, CDR2 SVGAGI. The CDR3 is made up of 13 amino acids. With 0 bases removed from V and 4 bases from J, the gap between germline ends came to 6 bases. The CDR3 here is CASSYSVGYGYTF. The DNA of the CDR3 is TGTGCCAGCAGTTACTCGGTGGGCTATGGCTACACCTTC.

The chain employs TRBV29-1 and TRBJ1-2; a weak D match, TRBD1 (5 bases). Germline V CDR1 and CDR2: SQVTM, ANQGSEA. This CDR3 has 13 amino acids. V dropped 3 bases and J dropped 7 bases, with 15 bases sitting between them. The CDR3 reads CSVEGDFYGGYTF. As DNA, the CDR3 is TGCAGCGTTGAGGGGGACTTCTACGGTGGCTACACCTTC.

This clonotype came up once. This may come from a read error, since a much larger clone is one base off. V and J are TRBV12-3 or TRBV12-4 and TRBJ2-4; 7 nucleotides align to TRBD1. This CDR3 comprises 13 residues. CDR3 residues: CASSLRGQRIEYF. In DNA, the CDR3 is TGTGCCAGCAGTTTAAGGGGGCAACGCATTGAGTACTTC.

This chain connects TRBV7-2 to TRBJ1-1; D may be TRBD1 (5 bases). From germline, CDR1 is SGHTA and CDR2 FQGNSA. This CDR3 contains 15 residues. V dropped 8 bases and J dropped 1 base, with 17 bases sitting between them. CDR3 region: CASLKQGKGNTEAFF. The CDR3 DNA reads TGTGCCAGCCTGAAGCAGGGCAAGGGGAACACTGAAGCTTTCTTT.

This clonotype was counted at least ten times. The rearrangement uses TRBV2 and TRBJ1-6, with D unclear. Trimming left V 3 bases short and J 10 bases short, with 10 bases between. Germline V CDR1 and CDR2: SNHLY, FYNNEI. The CDR3 is 13 residues long. This CDR3 is CASSERPESPLHF. The CDR3 DNA reads as TGTGCCAGCAGTGAGCGCCCGGAATCACCCCTCCACTTT.

This clonotype was detected ten times or more. The CDR3 loop reads CASSLEGRARQPQHF. The CDR3, as DNA: TGCGCCAGCAGCTTGGAAGGCAGGGCGAGACAGCCCCAGCATTTT. The chain is built from TRBV5-1 and TRBJ1-5, with D possibly matching TRBD1 (5 bases). Germline CDR1 SGHRS, CDR2 YFSETQ. The V gene lost 0 bases and the J gene lost 7 bases, with 14 bases spanning the gap. CDR3 size: 15 residues.

In its sample, this clonotype was seen many times. The chain has TRBV7-6 and TRBJ2-7, with D maybe TRBD1 (6 bases). V was cut by 2 bases and J by 2 bases, with 19 bases left in between. This CDR3 has 17 amino acids. Germline V CDR1 and CDR2: SGHVS, FNYEAQ. CDR3: CASSLPQGRGLTYEQYF. The CDR3 DNA reads TGTGCCAGCAGCTTACCACAGGGCAGAGGGCTTACCTACGAGCAGTACTTC.

In its sample, this clonotype was seen a few times. The rearrangement links TRBV24-1 to TRBJ1-2; D may be TRBD1 (6 bases). The V and J ends lost 9 bases and 1 base respectively, with 11 bases between them. Looked up from germline, CDR1 is KGHDR and CDR2 is SFDVKD. The CDR3 runs to 13 residues. In DNA form, the CDR3 reads TGTGCCACCCCAAGACAGGATAACTATGGCTACACCTTC. Translated: CATPRQDNYGYTF.

This clonotype was detected ten times or more. The CDR3 nucleotides read TGTGCCAGCAGCTTAGGGGGTGGGGATAATTCACCCCTCCACTTT. It translates to CASSLGGGDNSPLHF. V gene TRBV7-2 combines with J gene TRBJ1-6; D gene unclear. CDR1 and CDR2 from the germline V gene are SGHTA and FQGNSA. The CDR3 is 15 residues long. V was shortened by 1 base and J by 5 bases, with 9 bases between the two germline ends.

This clonotype was seen at least ten times. The chain is built from TRBV7-7 and TRBJ2-1, with 7 nucleotides matching TRBD2. The CDR3 spans 14 residues. Germline V gene data show CDR1 as SSHAT and CDR2 as FNYEAQ (reference sequence). Trimming cost V 2 bases and J 8 bases; bases outside gene matches: 6. CDR3 region: CASSLMGGSDEQFF. CDR3 nucleotide sequence: TGTGCCAGCAGCTTAATGGGGGGGAGCGATGAGCAGTTCTTC.

This clonotype was detected many times. The chain joins TRBV29-1 to TRBJ2-5; TRBD1 or TRBD2 may be the D gene (5 bases each). Germline lookup yields CDR1 SQVTM and CDR2 ANQGSEA. The V gene lost 6 bases and the J gene lost 4 bases, with 15 bases spanning the gap. The length of the CDR3 is 13 residues. CDR3 protein: CSVAGRQRETQYF. CDR3 DNA sequence: TGCAGCGTCGCGGGCCGACAGCGAGAGACCCAGTACTTC.

The table lists this clonotype with a few counts. This chain joins TRBV6-1 and TRBJ2-3, with TRBD2 matching over 7 bases. Germline values: CDR1 MNHNS, CDR2 SASEGT. CDR3 length: 15 amino acids. Trimming took 10 bases from V and 1 from J; bases not matched to a gene: 11. Here the CDR3 DNA reads TGTGCCACCCTAGCGGACTATCCCCGCACAGATACGCAGTATTTT. Its protein product is CATLADYPRTDTQYF.

This clonotype appeared a few times. The rearrangement uses TRBV29-1 and TRBJ2-1; D might be TRBD1 (6 bases). Germline values: CDR1 SQVTM, CDR2 ANQGSEA. This CDR3 has 12 residues. V lost 0 bases to trimming and J lost 8 bases, with 8 bases between them. The CDR3: CSVEDSGDEQFF. The CDR3 nucleotides are TGCAGCGTTGAAGACTCAGGGGATGAGCAGTTCTTC.

The chain is built from TRBV20-1 and TRBJ1-5; D possibly corresponds to TRBD1 (5 bases). This CDR3 spans 11 amino acids. The V end lost 4 bases, the J end lost 11 bases, and 12 bases lay between the germline ends. Germline V gene lookup returns CDR1 DFQATT and CDR2 SNEGSKA (reference sequence). The CDR3 DNA follows: TGCAGTGCTACCGGACACTCTGCCCAGCATTTT. Translated: CSATGHSAQHF.

The chain joins TRBV20-1 to TRBJ2-7; perhaps D is TRBD1 or TRBD2 (5 bases each). V lost 7 bases to trimming and J lost 7 bases, with 17 bases between them. The germline CDR1 and CDR2 sequences are DFQATT and SNEGSKA (reference sequence). The CDR3 runs 12 residues. The CDR3 nucleotides are TGCAGTGGGGGGTCTTTGTGGGAGGAGCAGTACTTC. Encoded protein: CSGGSLWEEQYF.

This clonotype was observed at least ten times. V gene TRBV20-1 combines with J gene TRBJ1-2, with D tentatively TRBD1 (6 bases). Looked up from germline, CDR1 is DFQATT and CDR2 is SNEGSKA (reference sequence). The CDR3 is 14 residues long. V lost 1 base, J lost 1 base, and 10 bases lay in between. The CDR3 sequence is CSARVGGGNYGYTF. CDR3 DNA sequence: TGCAGTGCTAGAGTGGGAGGGGGTAACTATGGCTACACCTTC.